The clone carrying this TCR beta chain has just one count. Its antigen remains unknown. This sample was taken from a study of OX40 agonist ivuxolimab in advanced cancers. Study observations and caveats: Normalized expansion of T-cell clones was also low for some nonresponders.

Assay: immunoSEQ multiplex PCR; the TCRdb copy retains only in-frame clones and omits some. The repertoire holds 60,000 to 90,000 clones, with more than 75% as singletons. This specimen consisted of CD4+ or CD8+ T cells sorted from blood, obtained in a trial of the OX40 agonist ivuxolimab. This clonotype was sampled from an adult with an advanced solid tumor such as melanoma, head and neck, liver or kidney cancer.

CDR3 sequence (DNA): TGTGCCAGCAGTTCCTTGACAGGGGCGGGGGGCTACACCTTC. Protein sequence: CASSSLTGAGGYTF. V usage is TRBV28 and J usage is TRBJ1-2; 8 bases match TRBD1. The CDR3 extends over 14 amino acids. V gave up 4 bases and J gave up 8 bases; unmatched junction bases: 9. Germline values: CDR1 MDHEN, CDR2 SYDVKM.